The TCR beta chain under discussion was sequenced for a study of OX40 agonist ivuxolimab in advanced cancers. Study summary: Cohort: 82.7% men, mean age roughly 60, aged about 20 to 90. Earlier anti-PD-1, anti-PD-L1 or anti-CTLA-4 therapy was permitted; about 39% had received some. Partial responses were achieved by three patients, one with hepatocellular carcinoma and two with cutaneous melanoma.

Profiling relied on immunoSEQ multiplex PCR, and the TCRdb table lists in-frame clones only, not all of them. This repertoire shows 45,000 to 50,000 clones, around 90% found once; its top ten account for 1.9%. Regarding the study as a whole: CD4+ and CD8+ T cells in blood underwent clonal expansion by week 6 at 0.1 to 3.0 mg/kg.

To note about this clone: Its antigen is undetermined.

Per germline, CDR1 KGHSH and CDR2 LQKENI. CDR3 length: 13 residues. The ends were cut back, 3 bases at V and 3 bases at J, with 5 bases in the middle. The genes are TRBV18 and TRBJ2-2; D unclear. This specimen was CD4+ or CD8+ T cells sorted from blood, taken in a trial of the OX40 agonist ivuxolimab. The sequence was obtained from an adult with an advanced solid tumor such as melanoma, head and neck, liver or kidney cancer. The CDR3 region is CASSPRDTGELFF. The CDR3 region has the DNA TGTGCCAGCTCACCTCGGGACACCGGGGAGCTGTTTTTT.